A single sample is the source of the 10 T cell receptor beta chains below, sequenced in a study of blood T cell repertoires in COVID-19. Profiled with immunoSEQ multiplex PCR; TCRdb holds only in-frame clones, not every one. Altogether 250,000 to 300,000 clones are present, approximately 91% being singletons, with the ten largest covering approximately 10%. Sequenced: peripheral blood. These receptors all stem from a woman aged 25 to 39 with COVID-19, enrolled during active disease.

The V gene is TRBV9, the J gene TRBJ2-3, with D possibly being TRBD2 (5 bases). The CDR3 loop spans 14 amino acids. V lost 4 bases and J lost 6, with 15 bases in between. The V gene's germline CDR1 is SGDLS and CDR2 YYNGEE. The CDR3 region is CASSPDRDGDTQYF. The DNA of the CDR3 is TGTGCCAGCAGCCCGGACCGGGATGGGGATACGCAGTATTTT.

The J gene is TRBJ1-2, the V gene TRBV7-2; TRBD1 might be the D (6 bases). The CDR3 sequence is 15 residues long. V gave up 5 bases and J gave up 7 bases, with 20 bases separating them. Germline lookup yields CDR1 SGHTA and CDR2 FQGNSA. CDR3 bases: TGTGCCAGCAGCCTTCGGACTGCCCAAGGGGGTGGCTACACCTTC. Its translation is CASSLRTAQGGGYTF.

The chain combines TRBV7-9 with TRBJ2-7, with 8 positions matching TRBD2. CDR1 and CDR2 from the germline V gene are SEHNR and FQNEAQ (reference sequence). This CDR3 is built from 14 residues. J gave up 6 bases and V 4 bases, and 8 bases lay outside the gene matches. The CDR3 nucleotides read TGTGCCAGCAGCTCGGGACTAGTTCCTCTCGAGCAGTACTTC. Amino acid sequence: CASSSGLVPLEQYF. Full variable domain (remainder filled in from reference TRBV7-9 and TRBJ2-7): DTGVSQNPRHKITKRGQNVTFRCDPISEHNRLYWYRQTLGQGPEFLTYFQNEAQLEKSRLLSDRFSAERPKGSFSTLEIQRTEQGDSAMYLCASSSGLVPLEQYFGPGTRLTVT.

This chain connects TRBV15 to TRBJ2-7, with D maybe TRBD1 (6 bases). The CDR3 has 15 residues. The germline CDR1 and CDR2 sequences are LNHNV and YYDKDF (reference sequence). The V end lost 2 bases, the J end lost 3 bases, and 14 bases lay between the germline ends. The CDR3 reads CATSRPSQGHYEQYF. In DNA form, the CDR3 reads TGTGCCACCAGCAGACCAAGTCAGGGACACTACGAGCAGTACTTC.

This clone was seen more than once but under ten times. The V gene is TRBV24-1, the J gene TRBJ2-7, with 9 bases matching TRBD1. This CDR3 region has 16 residues. Germline-derived CDR1 and CDR2 are KGHDR and SFDVKD. V trimming: 3 bases; J trimming: 0 bases; junction bases outside the gene matches: 5. The CDR3 loop reads CATSDIRDRDSYEQYF. The CDR3 DNA is TGTGCCACCAGTGATATACGGGACAGGGACTCCTACGAGCAGTACTTC.

The chain is built from TRBV24-1 and TRBJ2-7, with D maybe TRBD1 (6 bases). The V gene's germline CDR1 is KGHDR and CDR2 SFDVKD. V shed 5 bases and J shed 6 bases, with 16 bases lying between them. The CDR3 extends over 14 amino acids. The CDR3 here is CATSAGAAFAEQYF. The CDR3 bases are TGTGCCACCAGTGCAGGGGCCGCGTTCGCCGAGCAGTACTTC.

This chain connects TRBV2 to TRBJ2-6; 7 bases are shared with TRBD2. The CDR3 runs to 17 residues. V was pared by 4 bases and J by 2 bases, with 8 bases of the junction left unmatched. Germline CDR1 and CDR2: SNHLY and FYNNEI. Here the CDR3 reads CASSGYQGGAGANVLTF. The CDR3 DNA is TGTGCCAGCAGTGGTTATCAGGGAGGGGCTGGGGCCAACGTCCTGACTTTC.

The CDR3 DNA reads as TGTGCCAGCAGCCAAACTAGCGGGAGTTACGAGCAGTACTTC. Amino acid sequence: CASSQTSGSYEQYF. The chain couples TRBV11-2 to TRBJ2-7, with 11 positions matching TRBD2. Germline V CDR1 and CDR2: SGHAT, FQNNGV. CDR3 length: 14 residues. The V and J ends lost 5 bases and 4 bases, in that order; junction bases with no gene match: 4.

This chain connects TRBV29-1 to TRBJ2-2; a weak D match, TRBD1 (5 bases). V gave up 6 bases and J gave up 3 bases, with 11 bases separating them. The CDR3 loop spans 13 amino acids. Germline V gives CDR1 SQVTM, CDR2 ANQGSEA. CDR3 nucleotides: TGCAGCGTCGCCAGGGTTGACACCGGGGAGCTGTTTTTT. Translation: CSVARVDTGELFF.

This clone was seen a single time. The rearrangement links TRBV18 to TRBJ1-2; possible D gene TRBD1, 5 bases. Germline V gene data show CDR1 as KGHSH and CDR2 as LQKENI. The V and J ends lost 1 base and 2 bases respectively, with 5 bases between them. This CDR3 has 13 residues. CDR3 protein: CASSPQGNYGYTF. CDR3 nucleotides: TGTGCCAGCTCACCACAGGGGAACTATGGCTACACCTTC.